This TCR beta chain derives from a study of sequential checkpoint blockade in melanoma. Study-level background: Each arm's sequence ended with maintenance nivolumab.

CDR3 length: 16 amino acids. The V segment lost 0 bases and the J segment 2 bases; nucleotides outside the gene matches: 5. Germline CDR1 and CDR2: SGHDT and YYEEEE. TCRdb keeps only in-frame clones here, not all; method: immunoSEQ multiplex PCR. The table has about 16,000 clones, 90% to 95% seen once. Treatment reported: randomized to nivolumab then ipilimumab (arm A) or the reverse (arm B). Patients had received no earlier DNA-damaging chemotherapy. Sorted cells were live CD3+CD8+, lacking CD19 and CD56, from PBMCs. The sample consisted of CD8+ T cells sorted from blood (inferred from file names), taken from a patient given nivolumab and ipilimumab in sequence. The rearrangement joins TRBV5-6 to TRBJ2-7, with 10 bases that match TRBD2. This sequence was found in a human donor with melanoma. The DNA of the CDR3 is TGTGCCAGCAGCTTGGGTCTTGGACTAGCGGCCTACGAGCAGTACTTC. It yields the protein CASSLGLGLAAYEQYF.